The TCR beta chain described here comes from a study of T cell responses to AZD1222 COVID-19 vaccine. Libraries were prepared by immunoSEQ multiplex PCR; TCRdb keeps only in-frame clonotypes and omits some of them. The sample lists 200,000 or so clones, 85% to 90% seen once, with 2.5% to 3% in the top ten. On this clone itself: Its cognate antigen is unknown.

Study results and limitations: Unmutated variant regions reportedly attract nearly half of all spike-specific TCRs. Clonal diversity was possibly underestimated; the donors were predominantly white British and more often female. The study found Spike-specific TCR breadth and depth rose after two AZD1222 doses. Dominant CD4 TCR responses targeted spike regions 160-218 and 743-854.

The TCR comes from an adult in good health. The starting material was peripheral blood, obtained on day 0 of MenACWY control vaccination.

CDR3 sequence (DNA): TGCGCCAGCAGTGAGTCGAAAGTCGGTAGCAATCAGCCCCAGCATTTT. It yields the protein CASSESKVGSNQPQHF. This chain uses TRBV10-1 with TRBJ1-5; unclear D gene. V was trimmed by 0 bases and J by 0 bases, leaving 9 bases between them. The V gene's germline CDR1 is WNHNN and CDR2 SYGVQD (reference sequence). The CDR3 extends over 16 amino acids.